Following are 14 T cell receptor beta chains from one sample sequenced in a study of shared clonotypes between healthy human individuals. TCRdb's copy holds only in-frame clones and misses some; the assay was immunoSEQ multiplex PCR. The table shows 2 million or so clones, with roughly 94% occurring only once. Input material: naive CD4+ T cells sorted from blood. Subset given: CD45RA+ positively selected. These receptor sequences come from a man between 18 and 35 years old in good health.

This chain connects TRBV12-5 to TRBJ1-1, with D hard to call. V was trimmed by 2 bases and J by 8 bases, leaving 18 bases between them. Germline V gives CDR1 LGHNT, CDR2 FRNRAP. The CDR3 is 15 residues long. CDR3 in amino acids: CASGLTPNTQGEAFF. The CDR3 coding sequence is TGTGCTAGTGGTTTGACCCCCAACACCCAAGGGGAAGCTTTCTTT.

The V call is TRBV5-1, the J call TRBJ2-1; 11 bases line up with TRBD2. Germline V gene lookup returns CDR1 SGHRS and CDR2 YFSETQ. V lost 4 bases, J lost 4 bases, and 7 bases stayed unmatched. This CDR3 is 16 amino acids long. Written as DNA, the CDR3 is TGCGCCAGCAGCAAAACTAGCGGGGGAGTATACAATGAGCAGTTCTTC. Protein: CASSKTSGGVYNEQFF. The variable domain in full, completed from reference TRBV5-1 and TRBJ2-1, reads KAGVTQTPRYLIKTRGQQVTLSCSPISGHRSVSWYQQTPGQGLQFLFEYFSETQRNKGNFPGRFSGRQFSNSRSEMNVSTLELGDSALYLCASSKTSGGVYNEQFFGPGTRLTVL.

V is TRBV18 and J is TRBJ2-1; 9 nucleotides line up with TRBD2. Germline CDR1 KGHSH, CDR2 LQKENI. This CDR3 region has 16 residues. With 0 bases clipped from V and 5 bases from J, the junction kept 5 bases outside the gene matches. DNA for the CDR3: TGTGCCAGCTCACCACCCGGACTAGCGTCGAACAATGAGCAGTTCTTC. This translates into CASSPPGLASNNEQFF.

The V and J genes are TRBV28 and TRBJ2-4; 7 nucleotides match TRBD2. Germline CDR1 reads MDHEN; CDR2 reads SYDVKM. V lost 5 bases and J lost 0; bases outside the gene matches: 16. This CDR3 is built from 19 residues. CDR3 in DNA: TGTGCCAGCAGTCCCTTAGGACTAGAAAGGCTGTTAGCCAAAAACATTCAGTACTTC. The encoded protein is CASSPLGLERLLAKNIQYF.

V gene TRBV7-2 combines with J gene TRBJ2-6; D unclear. Between the trimmed V and J ends, which lost 4 bases and 2 bases, there was a span of 9 bases. CDR1 is SGHTA, CDR2 FQGNSA, per germline. This CDR3 spans 15 amino acids. The CDR3 reads CASSSGSPGANVLTF. As DNA, the CDR3 is TGTGCCAGCAGCTCCGGGTCCCCTGGGGCCAACGTCCTGACTTTC.

Details on this clone: A much larger clone differs from this one at a single base, so this may be a read error. The rearrangement uses TRBV4-1 and TRBJ1-5, with D unresolved. V dropped 0 bases and J dropped 6 bases, with 6 bases sitting between them. The CDR3 runs 13 residues. Looked up from germline, CDR1 is MGHRA and CDR2 is YSYEKL. This CDR3 reads CASSQERVQPQHF. CDR3 nucleotides: TGCGCCAGCAGCCAAGAAAGGGTTCAGCCCCAGCATTTT.

CDR3 nucleotides: TGTGCCAGCAGCTTAGGGCCTAGCGGGAGGGGCCCCCAAGAGACCCAGTACTTC. This encodes CASSLGPSGRGPQETQYF. V gene TRBV7-2 combines with J gene TRBJ2-5; 12 bases match TRBD2. The CDR3 sequence is 18 residues long. With 1 base clipped from V and 1 base from J, the junction kept 7 bases outside the gene matches. Germline-derived CDR1 and CDR2 are SGHTA and FQGNSA. Variable domain in full (rest from reference TRBV7-2 and TRBJ2-5): GAGVSQSPSNKVTEKGKDVELRCDPISGHTALYWYRQSLGQGLEFLIYFQGNSAPDKSGLPSDRFSAERTGGSVSTLTIQRTQQEDSAVYLCASSLGPSGRGPQETQYFGPGTRLLVL.

DNA of the CDR3: TGCGCCAGCAGCCAAGGTCAGGGACACGACGAGCAGTACTTC. Amino acids: CASSQGQGHDEQYF. This chain links TRBV4-3 with TRBJ2-7; TRBD1 might be the D (6 bases). This CDR3 region has 14 residues. V was trimmed by 1 base and J by 5 bases, leaving 12 bases between them. The germline CDR1 and CDR2 sequences are LGHNA and YSLEER.

CDR3 DNA sequence: TGCGCCAGCAGCTTGGGTCGGCCATCGAACACCGGGGAGCTGTTTTTT. This translates into CASSLGRPSNTGELFF. The chain employs TRBV5-1 and TRBJ2-2; D unresolved. This CDR3 region has 16 residues. The V and J ends lost 0 bases and 0 bases respectively, with 9 bases between them. From germline, CDR1 is SGHRS and CDR2 YFSETQ.

This chain links TRBV10-2 with TRBJ1-3; D not resolved. The V and J ends lost 4 bases and 4 bases respectively, with 2 bases between them. This CDR3 has 11 residues. Germline V gene lookup returns CDR1 WSHSY and CDR2 SAAADI. DNA of the CDR3: TGCGCCAGCAGTGGAGGAAACACCATATATTTT. As protein: CASSGGNTIYF.

As for this clone: The same CDR3 arises from other DNA sequences in this sample as well. The rearrangement joins TRBV19 to TRBJ2-1; TRBD1 might be the D (6 bases). This CDR3 is built from 12 residues. CDR1 and CDR2 from the germline V gene are LNHDA and SQIVND (reference sequence). V was shortened by 6 bases and J by 4 bases, with 7 bases between the two germline ends. CDR3 region: CASRGQYNEQFF. The CDR3 coding sequence is TGTGCCAGTAGAGGACAGTACAATGAGCAGTTCTTC.

The V call is TRBV30, the J call TRBJ1-1; 9 positions match TRBD1. Germline V lookup: CDR1 GTSNPN, CDR2 SVGIG (reference sequence). V lost 3 bases and J lost 3; bases outside the gene matches: 11. The CDR3 consists of 16 residues. CDR3 protein: CAWRGNRGRRDTEAFF. CDR3 DNA: TGTGCCTGGAGAGGTAACAGGGGGCGCCGGGACACTGAAGCTTTCTTT.

The V and J genes are TRBV10-3 and TRBJ2-3, with D hard to call. The germline gives CDR1 ENHRY, CDR2 SYGVKD. This CDR3 contains 15 residues. V dropped 0 bases and J dropped 3 bases, with 10 bases sitting between them. CDR3 region: CAISESTGSTDTQYF. The CDR3 coding sequence is TGTGCCATCAGTGAGTCGACGGGCAGTACAGATACGCAGTATTTT.

Points on this clone: Other DNA sequences within the sample encode an identical CDR3. The V and J genes are TRBV6-5 and TRBJ1-2; possibly TRBD1 for D (5 bases). Looked up from germline, CDR1 is MNHEY and CDR2 is SVGAGI. The CDR3 runs to 13 residues. V shed 2 bases and J shed 8 bases, with 12 bases lying between them. CDR3 residues: CASSYGQGDGYTF. As DNA, the CDR3 is TGTGCCAGCAGTTACGGGCAGGGAGACGGCTACACCTTC.